This record looks at one T cell receptor (beta chain) sequence and its context. The data were taken from a study of T-cell memory formation after mild COVID-19. One entry per CDR3 protein, called by TCRdb with MiXCR from the 5' RACE reads. The sample consists of tens of thousands of distinct CDR3 sequences, around 6.6% of them appearing once. CDR1 is SQVTM, CDR2 ANQGSEA, per germline. The CDR3 has 12 residues. The V gene lost 7 bases and the J gene lost 5 bases, with 14 bases spanning the gap. This receptor was taken from an adult who had mild COVID-19 (a few samples of this study predate the infection). Cell type and time point are not known. The chain is built from TRBV29-1 and TRBJ1-1, with D perhaps TRBD1 (5 bases). Sequenced: PBMCs or a T cell subset sorted from them (not recorded which). The CDR3 DNA is TGCAGCGGACGTGAGGGGCGGACTGAAGCTTTCTTT. It translates to CSGREGRTEAFF.